These 21 T cell receptor beta chains were sequenced from one sample in a study of Ad26.COV2.S vaccination and SARS-CoV-2 variants. Only in-frame clones appear in the TCRdb table, and some are missing; sequencing was by immunoSEQ multiplex PCR. The table has over 400,000 clones, approximately 92% seen once. The treatment was: some 20 received Ad26.COV2.S at low or high dose, single or two shots; 5 received placebo; per-sample allocation not given. It was on day 63 after the first vaccine or placebo injection that samples were taken. The starting material was peripheral blood, obtained in a trial of Ad26.COV2.S vaccine versus placebo. These receptors were taken from a person aged 18 to 65 who received the Ad26.COV2.S COVID-19 vaccine or a placebo.

The J gene is TRBJ2-1, the V gene TRBV4-1; D is unresolved. The CDR3 sequence is 14 residues long. With 8 bases removed from V and 6 bases from J, the gap between germline ends came to 17 bases. Germline loops: CDR1 MGHRA, CDR2 YSYEKL. The CDR3 bases are TGCGCCAGCGCCGCCGGTACTACCCCCAATGAGCAGTTCTTC. Its protein product is CASAAGTTPNEQFF.

The V gene is TRBV15, the J gene TRBJ2-7, with 7 positions matching TRBD1. The trim removed 4 bases at V and 7 bases at J, leaving 10 bases unmatched. In germline, CDR1 is LNHNV, CDR2 YYDKDF (reference sequence). The CDR3 length is 14 residues. The CDR3 DNA sequence: TGTGCCACCAGCACAGGACAGGCGGCTCGGGAGCAGTACTTC. It yields the protein CATSTGQAAREQYF.

J is TRBJ2-7 and V is TRBV7-9; D gene unclear. The CDR3 loop spans 12 amino acids. The germline V and J ends were trimmed by 5 bases and 7 bases, with 12 bases remaining between them. Germline CDR1 and CDR2: SEHNR and FQNEAQ (reference sequence). CDR3: CASSRRVGEQYF. The CDR3 region has the DNA TGTGCCAGCAGCCGCCGGGTCGGGGAGCAGTACTTC.

This clone appeared a few times. The genes are TRBV4-1 and TRBJ2-7; tentatively, D is TRBD2 (6 bases). The V gene's germline CDR1 is MGHRA and CDR2 YSYEKL. Trimming took off 2 bases at V and 2 bases at J, with 16 bases between the two ends. This CDR3 region has 16 residues. CDR3: CASSQKEGRSPYEQYF. CDR3 DNA sequence: TGCGCCAGCAGCCAAAAGGAGGGCAGGAGCCCCTACGAGCAGTACTTC.

The chain carries TRBV5-1 and TRBJ2-1; D is ambiguous. Germline CDR1 is SGHRS and CDR2 is YFSETQ. Trimming stripped 4 bases from V and 5 bases from J, with 4 bases between. CDR3 length: 11 amino acids. The CDR3 coding sequence is TGCGCCAGCAGCCAGAACAATGAGCAGTTCTTC. This translates into CASSQNNEQFF.

This chain links TRBV7-9 with TRBJ2-2; no firm D call. CDR1 and CDR2 (germline): SEHNR, FQNEAQ (reference sequence). This CDR3 spans 16 amino acids. Trimming shortened V by 3 bases and J by 1 base, and 12 bases separated the two germline ends. The CDR3 here is CASSLFLGRNTGELFF. Written as DNA, the CDR3 is TGTGCCAGCAGCTTGTTTCTAGGACGGAACACCGGGGAGCTGTTTTTT.

The V gene is TRBV11-3, the J gene TRBJ2-3; the D is unclear. Germline V CDR1 and CDR2: SGHNT, YENEEA. V shed 3 bases and J shed 1 base, with 5 bases lying between them. The CDR3 length is 13 residues. CDR3 DNA sequence: TGTGCCAGCAGCTTCTTCCGCACAGATACGCAGTATTTT. Translation gives CASSFFRTDTQYF.

The rearrangement uses TRBV19 and TRBJ1-1, with a possible D match to TRBD1 (6 bases). CDR1 is LNHDA, CDR2 SQIVND, per germline (reference sequence). Trimming removed 5 bases at V and 2 bases at J, with 12 bases between. The CDR3 has 14 amino acids. CDR3 nucleotide sequence: TGTGCCAGTAGTCCCCAGACAGGAAACACTGAAGCTTTCTTT. Translation gives CASSPQTGNTEAFF.

This clone was observed a single time. The rearrangement links TRBV19 to TRBJ1-3, with D hard to call. Trimming left V 0 bases short and J 6 bases short, with 9 bases between. CDR3 length: 14 residues. The germline V gene has CDR1 LNHDA and CDR2 SQIVND (reference sequence). Here the CDR3 reads CASSIDVNLNTIYF. DNA for the CDR3: TGTGCCAGTAGTATAGACGTCAATTTAAACACCATATATTTT.

V is TRBV19 and J is TRBJ1-5, with D hard to call. This CDR3 is built from 15 residues. The V end was cut by 8 bases, the J end by 0 bases, with 14 bases between. Germline CDR1 and CDR2: LNHDA and SQIVND (reference sequence). The CDR3 loop reads CASRDTAVSNQPQHF. The CDR3 nucleotides read TGTGCCAGTCGGGATACAGCCGTTAGCAATCAGCCCCAGCATTTT.

The J gene is TRBJ2-2, the V gene TRBV19, with D uncertain. Germline CDR1 is LNHDA and CDR2 is SQIVND (reference sequence). The V gene lost 3 bases and the J gene lost 4 bases, with 6 bases spanning the gap. CDR3 length equals 13 residues. CDR3 sequence: CASSIALTGELFF. CDR3 in DNA: TGTGCCAGTAGTATCGCTCTCACCGGGGAGCTGTTTTTT.

This rearrangement joins TRBV7-8 to TRBJ2-1, with 9 bases identical to TRBD1. Germline CDR1 reads SGHVS; CDR2 reads FQNEAQ. The J segment lost 7 bases and the V segment lost 0 bases, leaving 7 bases of the junction unmatched. CDR3 length equals 16 residues. In nucleotides, the CDR3 is TGTGCCAGCAGCTTAGCGCTTGGGACAGGGTTAAATGAGCAGTTCTTC. Translating it yields CASSLALGTGLNEQFF. Full variable domain (remainder filled in from reference TRBV7-8 and TRBJ2-1): GAGVSQSPRYKVAKRGQDVALRCDPISGHVSLFWYQQALGQGPEFLTYFQNEAQLDKSGLPSDRFFAERPEGSVSTLKIQRTQQEDSAVYLCASSLALGTGLNEQFFGPGTRLTVL.

The chain joins TRBV5-4 to TRBJ2-3, with 9 bases that match TRBD2. The ends lost 4 bases at V and 0 bases at J; junction bases unmatched: 3. The CDR3 has 15 residues. Germline V gene data show CDR1 as SGHNT and CDR2 as YYREEE (reference sequence). The CDR3 bases are TGTGCCAGCAGCCCCGGGACTAGCAGCACAGATACGCAGTATTTT. Translation: CASSPGTSSTDTQYF.

The chain employs TRBV5-1 and TRBJ2-7; a weak D match, TRBD1 (5 bases). The V and J ends lost 0 bases and 3 bases respectively, with 10 bases between them. CDR1 and CDR2 (germline): SGHRS, YFSETQ. The CDR3 has 14 residues. Here the CDR3 reads CASSLAPGNYEQYF. CDR3 nucleotides: TGCGCCAGCAGCTTGGCGCCAGGGAACTACGAGCAGTACTTC.

J is TRBJ2-5 and V is TRBV2; TRBD1 matches at 7 bases. The CDR3 is 14 residues long. The trim removed 5 bases at V and 4 bases at J, leaving 7 bases unmatched. Germline V gene lookup returns CDR1 SNHLY and CDR2 FYNNEI. CDR3 sequence (DNA): TGTGCCAGCAGTACAGGGGTCTCGGGAGAGACCCAGTACTTC. Its protein product is CASSTGVSGETQYF.

This clone was observed a single time. J is TRBJ2-3 and V is TRBV27; 9 bases map to TRBD2. Germline CDR1 is MNHEY and CDR2 is SMNVEV (reference sequence). The CDR3 extends over 14 amino acids. V gave up 8 bases and J gave up 2 bases; unmatched junction bases: 5. The CDR3 protein is CASWASGTTDTQYF. In nucleotides, the CDR3 is TGTGCCAGCTGGGCTAGCGGGACCACAGATACGCAGTATTTT.

The chain uses TRBV4-3 and TRBJ2-6, with TRBD1 identical over 10 bases. V lost 4 bases to trimming and J lost 0 bases; unmatched junction nucleotides: 9. The CDR3 totals 19 residues. Germline assignment: CDR1 LGHNA and CDR2 YSLEER. Here the CDR3 reads CASSLSPGQGLSGANVLTF. CDR3 DNA: TGCGCCAGCAGCCTGTCTCCGGGACAGGGGCTCTCTGGGGCCAACGTCCTGACTTTC.

The V call is TRBV7-9, the J call TRBJ1-2; 8 bases fit TRBD1. Germline trimming cut 2 bases from V and 4 bases from J; bases unmatched to any gene: 3. There are 14 residues in the CDR3. Looked up from germline, CDR1 is SEHNR and CDR2 is FQNEAQ (reference sequence). This CDR3 is CASSLSGTGYGYTF. As DNA, the CDR3 is TGTGCCAGCAGCTTAAGCGGGACAGGCTATGGCTACACCTTC.

This sequence joins TRBV6-2 or TRBV6-3 and TRBJ2-1, with 9 bases identical to TRBD1. The length of the CDR3 is 12 residues. V was clipped by 2 bases and J by 14 bases; unmatched bases: 4. Germline V gene sequence: CDR1 MNHEY, CDR2 SVGEGT. The DNA of the CDR3 is TGTGCCAGCAGTTACCCGGACAGGGGAAAGTTCTTC. It yields the protein CASSYPDRGKFF.

The rearrangement uses TRBV7-2 and TRBJ2-5; D is tentatively TRBD1 or TRBD2 (6 bases each). This CDR3 has 14 amino acids. In germline, CDR1 is SGHTA, CDR2 FQGNSA. Between the trimmed V and J ends, which lost 1 base and 5 bases, there was a span of 11 bases. CDR3 nucleotide sequence: TGTGCCAGCAGCTTAGTTGGGGGGCCTGAGACCCAGTACTTC. Its protein is CASSLVGGPETQYF. The variable domain in full, completed from reference TRBV7-2 and TRBJ2-5, reads GAGVSQSPSNKVTEKGKDVELRCDPISGHTALYWYRQSLGQGLEFLIYFQGNSAPDKSGLPSDRFSAERTGGSVSTLTIQRTQQEDSAVYLCASSLVGGPETQYFGPGTRLLVL.

The rearrangement uses TRBV4-1 and TRBJ2-2, with 12 nucleotides matching TRBD1. The CDR3 has 15 amino acids. CDR1 and CDR2 (germline): MGHRA, YSYEKL. Unmatched junction bases numbered 5, after V lost 4 bases and J lost 8 bases. The DNA for the CDR3 is TGCGCCAGCAGCCCGGGACAGGGGGCTTTGGGGGAGCTGTTTTTT. It translates to CASSPGQGALGELFF.